Presented here are 27 T cell receptor beta chains from one specimen sequenced in a study of T cells in Graves' hyperthyroidism and ophthalmopathy. TCR beta CDR3 region amplification was performed from RNA transcripts. The HTBI primer set served for first-round RT-PCR of the TCR CDR3. TCRdb re-derived calls from the multiplex PCR reads in MiXCR, one entry per CDR3 protein. The table records around 440,000 distinct CDR3 sequences, 15% to 19% of them present only once. The sequencing input was blood. Every receptor here comes from a woman aged 18-29 years with Graves' hyperthyroidism.

As to this clonotype: Just one base apart from a much larger clone, this may be a read error. The V call is TRBV20-1, the J call TRBJ1-5; TRBD1 matches at 7 bases. CDR1 is DFQATT and CDR2 is SNEGSKA in the germline V gene (reference sequence). The CDR3 sequence is 13 residues long. The CDR3 region is CSASRGTNQLQHF. DNA for the CDR3: TGCAGTGCTAGCAGGGGGACAAATCAGCTCCAGCATTTT.

This clonotype was seen repeatedly, ten times or more. This chain connects TRBV27 to TRBJ2-3, with TRBD2 identical over 10 bases. Germline values: CDR1 MNHEY, CDR2 SMNVEV (reference sequence). The V segment lost 7 bases and the J segment 4 bases; nucleotides outside the gene matches: 8. This CDR3 contains 15 residues. The CDR3 sequence: CASKVVAGGADTQYF. As DNA, the CDR3 is TGTGCCAGCAAGGTGGTAGCGGGAGGCGCAGATACGCAGTATTTT.

This clonotype was seen ten or more times. The CDR3: CASSLQGLISYEQYF. CDR3 sequence (DNA): TGTGCCAGCAGCTTGCAAGGCCTTATCTCCTACGAGCAGTACTTC. The genes are TRBV13 and TRBJ2-7; no reliable D call. Germline CDR1 is PRHDT and CDR2 is FYEKMQ (reference sequence). V gave up 3 bases and J gave up 0 bases, with 12 bases separating them. This CDR3 spans 15 amino acids.

At least ten counts were recorded for this clonotype. The gene calls are TRBV2 and TRBJ1-6, with D tentatively TRBD1 (5 bases). Trimming stripped 5 bases from V and 10 bases from J, with 15 bases between. The CDR3 is 14 residues long. The germline V gene encodes CDR1 SNHLY and CDR2 FYNNEI. The CDR3 spells CASSLRTGGSPLHF. The CDR3 coding sequence is TGTGCCAGCAGTCTACGGACCGGGGGGTCACCCCTCCACTTT.

This clonotype has only a few counts. The CDR3 nucleotides read TGTGCCAGCAGTTTATCCGCAAGGGCGCCTGCCTCTAGCAATCAGCCCCAGCATTTT. The encoded protein is CASSLSARAPASSNQPQHF. The chain uses TRBV27 and TRBJ1-5; unclear D gene. The CDR3 runs 19 residues. The germline V and J ends were trimmed by 0 bases and 0 bases, with 18 bases remaining between them. Germline CDR1 and CDR2: MNHEY and SMNVEV (reference sequence).

This chain uses TRBV20-1 with TRBJ2-1; TRBD1 aligns across 10 bases. Germline V gives CDR1 DFQATT, CDR2 SNEGSKA (reference sequence). This CDR3 is built from 15 residues. The V gene end was trimmed by 5 bases and the J gene end by 6 bases; junction bases not matched to a gene: 10. The CDR3 protein is CSAEGGTGDFNEQFF. CDR3 DNA: TGCAGTGCTGAAGGCGGGACAGGGGATTTCAATGAGCAGTTCTTC.

The V call is TRBV5-5, the J call TRBJ1-6; no reliable D call. The germline CDR1 and CDR2 sequences are SGHKS and YYEKEE (reference sequence). V was pared by 5 bases and J by 8 bases, with 23 bases between. There are 17 residues in the CDR3. Here the CDR3 reads CASSSSLHLYPDSPLHF. In DNA, the CDR3 is TGTGCCAGCAGTTCGAGCCTACATCTTTACCCGGATTCACCCCTCCACTTT.

This clonotype was observed many times. This chain links TRBV20-1 with TRBJ2-3; TRBD2 agrees at 8 bases. From germline, CDR1 is DFQATT and CDR2 SNEGSKA (reference sequence). The CDR3 totals 17 residues. V lost 0 bases to trimming and J lost 3 bases; unmatched junction nucleotides: 11. The CDR3: CSARDRASGLFTDTQYF. As DNA, the CDR3 is TGCAGTGCTAGAGATCGGGCTAGCGGGCTCTTTACAGATACGCAGTATTTT.

This clonotype was observed at least ten times. The chain combines TRBV7-3 with TRBJ2-1; D might be TRBD1 (7 bases). In germline, CDR1 is SGHTA, CDR2 FQGTGA. Trimming removed 4 bases from V and 7 bases from J, with 17 bases in between. This CDR3 has 15 residues. For the CDR3, the DNA is TGTGCCAGCAGCTCAGGGGGGACACCCCAAAATGAGCAGTTCTTC. It yields the protein CASSSGGTPQNEQFF.

This clonotype was picked up many times. This chain joins TRBV2 and TRBJ1-1; TRBD1 aligns across 12 bases. Germline V gives CDR1 SNHLY, CDR2 FYNNEI. V was clipped by 4 bases and J by 4 bases; unmatched bases: 4. The CDR3 runs to 15 residues. The CDR3 is CASSGDRGLGTEAFF. In nucleotides, the CDR3 is TGTGCCAGCAGTGGGGACAGGGGGCTCGGCACTGAAGCTTTCTTT.

This clonotype was seen repeatedly, ten times or more. The rearrangement links TRBV27 to TRBJ1-5; D remains ambiguous. The V gene's germline CDR1 is MNHEY and CDR2 SMNVEV (reference sequence). This CDR3 contains 17 residues. The V and J ends lost 5 bases and 0 bases respectively, with 17 bases between them. The CDR3 nucleotides read TGTGCCAGCAGTCCCGTCGGCACACCGCGTAGCAATCAGCCCCAGCATTTT. It encodes CASSPVGTPRSNQPQHF.

Ten or more counts support this clonotype. The V gene is TRBV6-5, the J gene TRBJ2-3; D may be TRBD2 (6 bases). CDR3 length equals 15 residues. The V gene's germline CDR1 is MNHEY and CDR2 SVGAGI. V was trimmed by 0 bases and J by 5 bases, leaving 12 bases between them. In nucleotides, the CDR3 is TGTGCCAGCAGTTACTCGGGCGGGATCCAAGATACGCAGTATTTT. Protein product: CASSYSGGIQDTQYF.

This clonotype was seen just once. V gene TRBV20-1 combines with J gene TRBJ1-4; D gene uncertain. V was cut by 3 bases and J by 7 bases, with 12 bases left in between. CDR1 DFQATT and CDR2 SNEGSKA come from the germline V gene (reference sequence). This CDR3 has 13 amino acids. This CDR3 is CSASGVSREKLFF. CDR3 bases: TGCAGTGCTAGTGGGGTTTCGCGTGAAAAACTGTTTTTT.

At least ten counts were recorded for this clonotype. This chain links TRBV6-1 with TRBJ1-2; 8 bases are shared with TRBD1. This CDR3 is built from 16 residues. V shed 0 bases, J shed 7 bases, and the junction held 10 bases outside the gene matches. The V gene's germline CDR1 is MNHNS and CDR2 SASEGT. The CDR3 spells CASSEARTGKLGGYTF. CDR3 coding DNA: TGTGCCAGCAGTGAAGCTCGGACAGGGAAGTTGGGTGGCTACACCTTC.

This clonotype was recorded at least ten times. J is TRBJ2-3 and V is TRBV5-1, with D possibly TRBD1 on 5 matching bases. This CDR3 region has 17 residues. V was cut by 0 bases and J by 1 base, with 15 bases left in between. Germline CDR1 SGHRS, CDR2 YFSETQ. Here the CDR3 reads CASSLGATVGGTDTQYF. Here the CDR3 DNA reads TGCGCCAGCAGCTTGGGGGCGACAGTTGGAGGCACAGATACGCAGTATTTT.

The V gene is TRBV3-1, the J gene TRBJ1-2, with D unresolved. CDR1 and CDR2 from the germline V gene are LGHDT and YNNKEL (reference sequence). This CDR3 comprises 15 residues. V lost 0 bases, J lost 2 bases, and 10 bases lay in between. The CDR3 is CASSQEGSSNYGYTF. The CDR3 bases are TGTGCCAGCAGCCAAGAGGGGAGCTCGAACTATGGCTACACCTTC.

Many counts were recorded for this clonotype. V and J are TRBV28 and TRBJ2-3; TRBD1 agrees at 10 bases. The CDR3 has 16 amino acids. Unmatched junction bases numbered 11, after V lost 7 bases and J lost 4 bases. Germline V lookup: CDR1 MDHEN, CDR2 SYDVKM. The CDR3 nucleotides are TGTGCCAGCACCAAAAGGAGGGACAGGGGATCAGATACGCAGTATTTT. This translates into CASTKRRDRGSDTQYF.

V is TRBV20-1 and J is TRBJ2-5; a possible D gene is TRBD2 (5 bases). The CDR3 sequence is 14 residues long. Per germline, CDR1 DFQATT and CDR2 SNEGSKA (reference sequence). Trimming stripped 5 bases from V and 5 bases from J, with 18 bases between. CDR3 region: CSAPRTPSGETQYF. The CDR3 DNA follows: TGCAGTGCTCCCCGGACTCCCAGTGGGGAGACCCAGTACTTC.

This clonotype was recorded many times. The CDR3 DNA follows: TGTGCCGGGGAGACCGGGATGAGGACTGAAGCTTTCTTT. The encoded protein is CAGETGMRTEAFF. V usage is TRBV30 and J usage is TRBJ1-1, with unresolved D. V lost 8 bases, J lost 5 bases, and 18 bases lay in between. Looked up from germline, CDR1 is GTSNPN and CDR2 is SVGIG (reference sequence). CDR3 length: 13 amino acids.

The V call is TRBV6-5, the J call TRBJ1-3, with no clear D. The CDR3 consists of 14 residues. Germline V gene sequence: CDR1 MNHEY, CDR2 SVGAGI. V lost 3 bases, J lost 4 bases, and 10 bases lay in between. Here the CDR3 DNA reads TGTGCCAGCAGTTATTCGGAACTAGGAAACACCATATATTTT. Protein: CASSYSELGNTIYF.

This sequence joins TRBV10-3 and TRBJ1-5; weak D call: TRBD1 (5 bases). V lost 6 bases and J lost 6, with 21 bases in between. This CDR3 is built from 16 residues. Germline-derived CDR1 and CDR2 are ENHRY and SYGVKD. CDR3 DNA: TGTGCCATCAGCTCACTACCGGGGCGCCCGGGTCAGCCCCAGCATTTT. Translated, it gives CAISSLPGRPGQPQHF.

This clonotype came up many times. V usage is TRBV3-1 and J usage is TRBJ2-7, with D perhaps being TRBD1 or TRBD2 (6 bases each). This CDR3 has 14 amino acids. Deletions cut 1 base from V and 7 bases from J, with 14 bases between. The germline CDR1 and CDR2 sequences are LGHDT and YNNKEL (reference sequence). CDR3 sequence reads: CASSQGLAQGEQYF. The CDR3 DNA follows: TGTGCCAGCAGCCAAGGGCTAGCGCAGGGGGAGCAGTACTTC.

This clonotype was observed at least ten times. The V and J genes are TRBV12-3 or TRBV12-4 and TRBJ2-1; D not resolved. The CDR3 extends over 15 amino acids. V shed 1 base and J shed 3 bases, with 10 bases lying between them. The CDR3 reads CASSLGQDLYNEQFF. In DNA, the CDR3 is TGTGCCAGCAGTTTAGGGCAGGACCTCTACAATGAGCAGTTCTTC.

This clonotype was observed many times. The chain carries TRBV5-8 and TRBJ1-1; 7 bases align to TRBD1. The length of the CDR3 is 14 residues. Trimming took 3 bases from V and 3 from J; bases not matched to a gene: 5. CDR1 SGHTS and CDR2 YDEGEE come from the germline V gene. The CDR3 is CASSWLRGDTEAFF. CDR3 coding DNA: TGTGCCAGCAGCTGGCTCAGGGGGGACACTGAAGCTTTCTTT.

In its sample, this clonotype was seen many times. The V and J genes are TRBV7-2 and TRBJ1-3, with D possibly TRBD1 on 6 matching bases. V gave up 0 bases and J gave up 4 bases, with 10 bases separating them. This CDR3 region has 15 residues. CDR1 and CDR2 (germline): SGHTA, FQGNSA. The CDR3: CASSLAEGEGNTIYF. CDR3 bases: TGTGCCAGCAGCTTAGCGGAGGGGGAAGGAAACACCATATATTTT.

There are many counts of this clonotype. V gene TRBV7-3 combines with J gene TRBJ2-2; 9 nucleotides align to TRBD1. Trimming removed 1 base from V and 5 bases from J; junction bases left unmatched: 5. The CDR3 consists of 16 residues. Germline V CDR1 and CDR2: SGHTA, FQGTGA. The CDR3 protein is CASSLSGTGRTGELFF. CDR3 DNA sequence: TGTGCCAGCAGCTTAAGCGGGACAGGGAGAACCGGGGAGCTGTTTTTT. The full variable domain, rest sourced from reference TRBV7-3 and TRBJ2-2, is GAGVSQTPSNKVTEKGKYVELRCDPISGHTALYWYRQSLGQGPEFLIYFQGTGAADDSGLPNDRFFAVRPEGSVSTLKIQRTERGDSAVYLCASSLSGTGRTGELFFGEGSRLTVL.

V is TRBV4-1 and J is TRBJ2-3; 7 positions match TRBD1. This CDR3 comprises 15 residues. Germline assignment: CDR1 MGHRA and CDR2 YSYEKL. The V and J ends lost 1 base and 2 bases, in that order; junction bases with no gene match: 3. The CDR3: CASSQVGTVTDTQYF. CDR3 nucleotide sequence: TGCGCCAGCAGCCAAGTTGGGACAGTCACAGATACGCAGTATTTT.